This T cell receptor (beta chain) was retrieved from a study of blood T cell repertoires in COVID-19. Study at large: Whether acute or convalescent, the COVID-19 samples came from the United States, Italy and Spain. Sample material is recorded as cDNA or gDNA derived from T cells, B-cell-depleted T cells, or PBMCs.

CDR1 and CDR2 (germline): MNHNS, SASEGT. V was shortened by 2 bases and J by 0 bases, with 11 bases between the two germline ends. There are 16 residues in the CDR3. In the authors' workflow: Reference gene primer amplification yielded estimated nucleated cell counts. Sequencing was performed with immunoSEQ multiplex PCR; in TCRdb, only in-frame clones are kept and a portion is missing. From that table come the V and J calls and clone size; the DNA was used to work out D and trimming. Among about 220,000 clones, 82% were seen once, and the ten largest hold roughly 4.7%. The chain carries TRBV6-1 and TRBJ1-3, with D hard to call. The TCR sequence derives from a woman between 70 and 85 years old with acute or convalescent COVID-19. Sequenced: peripheral blood. The CDR3 loop reads CASSERWLRSGNTIYF. DNA of the CDR3: TGTGCCAGCAGTGAACGTTGGTTGCGCTCTGGAAACACCATATATTTT.